Reported below is one T cell receptor beta chain. The CDR3 contains 17 residues. Germline-derived CDR1 and CDR2 are SGHNT and YYREEE (reference sequence). V shed 0 bases, J shed 7 bases, and the junction held 10 bases outside the gene matches. This sample is part of a study of shared clonotypes between healthy human individuals. Produced via immunoSEQ multiplex PCR; TCRdb's table is partial and in-frame only. The sample has about 2.3 million clones, 90% to 95% seen once. The sequence was collected from a man younger than 35 in good health. Some clones in this sample may be carry-over from other donors' samples. The sequencing sample was made of naive CD4+ T cells from PBMCs. As for subset: CD45RA+ positively selected. The chain carries TRBV5-4 and TRBJ2-1, with 10 bases that match TRBD2. The CDR3 region is CASSLEEREGQGNEQFF. CDR3 nucleotide sequence: TGTGCCAGCAGCTTGGAAGAGCGGGAGGGCCAGGGGAATGAGCAGTTCTTC.